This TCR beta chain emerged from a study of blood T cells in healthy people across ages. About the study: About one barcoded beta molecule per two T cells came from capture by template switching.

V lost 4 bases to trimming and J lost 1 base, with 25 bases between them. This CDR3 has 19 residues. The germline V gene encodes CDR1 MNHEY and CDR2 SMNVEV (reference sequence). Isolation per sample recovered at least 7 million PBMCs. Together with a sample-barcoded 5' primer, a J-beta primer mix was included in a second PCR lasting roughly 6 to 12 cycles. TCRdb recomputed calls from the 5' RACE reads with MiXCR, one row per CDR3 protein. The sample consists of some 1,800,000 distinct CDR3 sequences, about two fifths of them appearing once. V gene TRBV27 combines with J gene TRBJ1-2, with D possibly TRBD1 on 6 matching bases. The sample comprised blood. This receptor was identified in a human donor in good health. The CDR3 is CASSSSVRQGILYNYGYTF. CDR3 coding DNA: TGTGCCAGCAGTTCATCAGTTAGGCAGGGGATACTTTATAACTATGGCTACACCTTC.